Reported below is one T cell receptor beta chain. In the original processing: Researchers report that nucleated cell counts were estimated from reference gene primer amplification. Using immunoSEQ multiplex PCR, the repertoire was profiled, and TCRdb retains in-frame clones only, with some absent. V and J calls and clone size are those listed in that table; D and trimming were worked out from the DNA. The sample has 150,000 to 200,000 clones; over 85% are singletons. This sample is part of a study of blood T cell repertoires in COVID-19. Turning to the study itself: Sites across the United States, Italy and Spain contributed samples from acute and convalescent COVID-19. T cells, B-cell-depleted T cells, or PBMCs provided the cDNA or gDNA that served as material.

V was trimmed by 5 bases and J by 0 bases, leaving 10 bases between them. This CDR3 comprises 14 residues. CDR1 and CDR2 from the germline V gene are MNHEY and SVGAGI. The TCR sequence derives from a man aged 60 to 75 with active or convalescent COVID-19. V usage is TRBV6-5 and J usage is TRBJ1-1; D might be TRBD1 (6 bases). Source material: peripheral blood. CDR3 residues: CASSRTALNTEAFF. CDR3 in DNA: TGTGCCAGCAGTCGGACAGCCCTGAACACTGAAGCTTTCTTT.